This T cell receptor (beta chain) appears in the sequencing data of a study of blood T cell repertoires in COVID-19. As for the study in general: Samples representing acute and convalescent COVID-19 were sourced from the United States, Italy and Spain. PBMCs, B-cell-depleted T cells, or T cells were the source of the cDNA or gDNA that made up the material.

J lost 5 bases, V lost 4 bases, and 6 bases had no gene match. The CDR3 consists of 14 residues. The germline V gene encodes CDR1 SGHAT and CDR2 FQNNGV. In the authors' workflow: Scientists estimated how many nucleated cells there were by amplifying reference gene primers. Sequencing used immunoSEQ multiplex PCR; TCRdb keeps in-frame clones, though not all of them. V and J calls and clone size are as listed in that table; D and trimming were resolved from the DNA. The sample contains some 200,000 clones, just over 85% of which appear only once. This chain uses TRBV11-2 with TRBJ2-5, with 8 nucleotides matching TRBD1. What was sequenced was peripheral blood. This receptor was taken from an elderly man with acute or convalescent COVID-19. The CDR3 DNA sequence: TGTGCCAGCAGCTCAGGACAGGGTTTGGAGACCCAGTACTTC. This encodes CASSSGQGLETQYF.